The T cell receptor beta chain described here comes from a study of shared clonotypes between healthy human individuals. V dropped 6 bases and J dropped 0 bases, with 18 bases sitting between them. Germline V gene sequence: CDR1 MGHRA, CDR2 YSYEKL. This CDR3 contains 17 residues. Repertoires were generated with immunoSEQ multiplex PCR, while TCRdb's copy carries only in-frame clones and drops some. The sample holds more than 850,000 clones, about 80% seen once. The TCR sequence derives from a man in his late teens or twenties in good health. Some clones in this sample may be carry-over from other donors' samples. This chain links TRBV4-1 with TRBJ2-1; tentatively, D is TRBD1 (6 bases). Sequences were obtained from memory CD4+ T cells from PBMCs. The subset: CD45RA-negative fraction. DNA for the CDR3: TGCGCCAGCAGGAAACAGGGCGGGTTGAGCTCCTACAATGAGCAGTTCTTC. This gives the protein CASRKQGGLSSYNEQFF.